This T cell receptor (beta chain) was sequenced for a study of blood T cell repertoires in COVID-19. This clone was recorded a few times. Recruitment covered about two dozen US areas and drew participants whose ages spanned about 18 to 95 years. Between the trimmed V and J ends, which lost 0 bases and 3 bases, there was a span of 12 bases. Germline V CDR1 and CDR2: SGHRS, YFSETQ. The CDR3 is 15 amino acids. Sequenced by immunoSEQ multiplex PCR; TCRdb stores in-frame clones only, minus some. Of approximately 500,000 clones in the sample, 70% to 90% were seen once. The chain links TRBV5-1 to TRBJ2-5; D may be TRBD2 (6 bases). Specimen: PBMCs or T cells enriched from blood (not recorded which). The TCR originated in a woman in her thirties or forties who had recovered from COVID-19. The CDR3 is CASSLGKGLKETQYF. The CDR3 DNA is TGCGCCAGCAGCTTGGGGAAGGGACTGAAAGAGACCCAGTACTTC.